This TCR beta chain was sequenced for a study of naive and memory T cell subsets. This clonotype was counted ten times or more. V lost 4 bases to trimming and J lost 8 bases; unmatched junction nucleotides: 6. This CDR3 spans 14 amino acids. Two oligonucleotides, mixed equimolar, formed the beta constant-region primer covering TRBC1 and TRBC2. The ligated cDNA underwent four PCR rounds using SP2 and nested alpha and beta constant-region primers. TCRdb called the UMI-ligation and nested PCR reads again in MiXCR, with one record for every CDR3 protein. This sample carries about 82,000 distinct CDR3 sequences, 9% to 9.5% of them seen once, and the ten largest clones take approximately 1.1%.

V and J are TRBV12-3 or TRBV12-4 and TRBJ1-4; 8 bases map to TRBD1. This TCR was recovered from a human donor in good health. Sample: naive CD8+ T cells from blood. CDR3 sequence: CASSSDREEEKLFF. In DNA, the CDR3 is TGTGCCAGCAGTTCGGACAGGGAGGAGGAAAAACTGTTTTTT.